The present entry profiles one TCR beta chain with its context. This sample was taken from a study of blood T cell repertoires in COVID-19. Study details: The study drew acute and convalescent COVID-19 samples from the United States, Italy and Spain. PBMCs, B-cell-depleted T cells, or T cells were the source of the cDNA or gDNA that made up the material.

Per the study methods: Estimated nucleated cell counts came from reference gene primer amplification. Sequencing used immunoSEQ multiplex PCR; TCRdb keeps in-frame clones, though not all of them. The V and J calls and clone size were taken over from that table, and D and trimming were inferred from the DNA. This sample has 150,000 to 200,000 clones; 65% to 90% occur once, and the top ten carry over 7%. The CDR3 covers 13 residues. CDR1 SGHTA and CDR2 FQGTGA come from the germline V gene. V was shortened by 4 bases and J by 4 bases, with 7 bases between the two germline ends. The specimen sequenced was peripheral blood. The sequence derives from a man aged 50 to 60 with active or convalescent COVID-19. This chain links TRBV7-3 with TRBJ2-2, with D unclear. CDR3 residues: CASSSDITGELFF. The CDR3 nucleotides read TGTGCCAGCAGCTCCGACATCACCGGGGAGCTGTTTTTT.